This TCR beta chain derives from a study of blood T cells in healthy people across ages. Study-wide points: Age brought a roughly linear fall in TCR beta diversity measured per million T cells.

The germline gives CDR1 SGHTA, CDR2 FQGNSA. The V end lost 2 bases, the J end lost 1 base, and 11 bases lay between the germline ends. The CDR3 has 15 amino acids. In regard to this clonotype: Its antigen is not known.

Then a second PCR, running roughly 7 to 12 cycles, was carried out with a sample-barcoded 5' primer and a J-beta primer mix. TCRdb passed the 5' RACE reads through MiXCR, listing each CDR3 protein once. Of 710,000 or so distinct CDR3 sequences listed, about 34% are singletons. Sequenced material: blood. V gene TRBV7-2 combines with J gene TRBJ1-1, with unresolved D. This receptor was identified in an elderly woman in good health. Written as DNA, the CDR3 is TGTGCCAGCAGCTTATCGTCCACAGCGAACACTGAAGCTTTCTTT. Its translation: CASSLSSTANTEAFF. The variable domain in full, completed from reference TRBV7-2 and TRBJ1-1, reads GAGVSQSPSNKVTEKGKDVELRCDPISGHTALYWYRQSLGQGLEFLIYFQGNSAPDKSGLPSDRFSAERTGGSVSTLTIQRTQQEDSAVYLCASSLSSTANTEAFFGQGTRLTVV.